Reported below is one T cell receptor (beta chain). Under the authors' procedure: ImmunoSEQ junction-only sequences lacked quality scores, so their filtering differed. The method was immunoSEQ multiplex PCR; TCRdb's version includes in-frame clones alone and lacks a portion of them. For V, J and clone size, that table is used; D and trimming come from the DNA. The table records more than 450,000 clones, around 79% of them present only once. Germline CDR1 reads DFQATT; CDR2 reads SNEGSKA (reference sequence). The CDR3 extends over 11 amino acids. V lost 8 bases to trimming and J lost 6 bases, with 12 bases between them. The record originates from a study of shared clonotypes between healthy human individuals.

This clonotype originated in a woman in her 40s in good health. Some clones in this sample may be carry-over from other donors' samples. Sequenced input: PBMCs. The V call is TRBV20-1, the J call TRBJ2-3, with D unresolved. The CDR3 nucleotides are TGCAGTTTCCCGAGTTGGGATACGCAGTATTTT. Protein product: CSFPSWDTQYF.